A selection of T cell receptor beta chains follows, all from one sample in a study of identical twins. TCRdb reprocessed the 5' RACE reads via MiXCR and lists one record per CDR3 protein. The sample holds 400,000 to 500,000 distinct CDR3 sequences, about 18% seen once. The specimen sequenced was naive T cells sorted from blood. The receptors originated from a man aged 50-59 years in good health. Each CDR3 is given with its conserved first and last residue. A D gene is named only where the DNA matches it firmly. Expanded clones are given a class, and other clones once, few, many or no size at all.

DNA,CDR3,D,length,V,J,size
TGCAGTGCTAGAGATCATCATAGGGGTTACTACGAGCAGTACTTC,CSARDHHRGYYEQYF,.,15,TRBV20-1,TRBJ2-7,.
TGTGCCACCAGCTCTAGGCGGGGGCTCTACAATGAGCAGTTCTTC,CATSSRRGLYNEQFF,.,15,TRBV15,TRBJ2-1,few
TGTGCCAGCAGCTTGGTTGGTCCTGCGGAGACCCAGTACTTC,CASSLVGPAETQYF,.,14,TRBV5-6,TRBJ2-5,few
TGTGCCAGCAGTTCGGTACCGTGGACCGGGGAGCTGTTTTTT,CASSSVPWTGELFF,.,14,TRBV27,TRBJ2-2,many
TGTGCCAGCAGTCGTGTCCAGGGGACTGACACTGAAGCTTTCTTT,CASSRVQGTDTEAFF,.,15,TRBV6-1,TRBJ1-1,many
TGTGCCAGCAGCTTAGAGCGGAACACAGATACGCAGTATTTT,CASSLERNTDTQYF,.,14,TRBV7-2,TRBJ2-3,.
TGTGCCAGCAGATTAGCGGGGGGTACCTACGAGCAGTACTTC,CASRLAGGTYEQYF,TRBD2,14,TRBV2,TRBJ2-7,many
TGTGCCACCAGTGATTTCGGGGGGGCGCCCCAGGAGACCCAGTACTTC,CATSDFGGAPQETQYF,TRBD2,16,TRBV24-1,TRBJ2-5,many
TGCAGTGCTAGAGACCGGGAGTTAGCCAAAAACATTCAGTACTTC,CSARDRELAKNIQYF,.,15,TRBV20-1,TRBJ2-4,few
TGTGCCAGCAGCCAAGATGGGACAGGGCAATACGAGCAGTACTTC,CASSQDGTGQYEQYF,TRBD1,15,TRBV4-2,TRBJ2-7,.
TGTGCCAGCAGTGAATCAAGGACTAGGGTCCCAGATACGCAGTATTTT,CASSESRTRVPDTQYF,TRBD2,16,TRBV25-1,TRBJ2-3,few
TGTGCCAGCACCCTCGGGGGGTACAATGAGCAGTTCTTC,CASTLGGYNEQFF,TRBD2,13,TRBV28,TRBJ2-1,.
TGTGCCAGCAGCTATGCCCCGTGGCGGGGGAAATCCTACGAGCAGTACTTC,CASSYAPWRGKSYEQYF,TRBD2,17,TRBV7-8,TRBJ2-7,many
TGTGCCAGCAGCCTGGGCATCGGGGGGACTGAAGCTTTCTTT,CASSLGIGGTEAFF,.,14,TRBV3-1,TRBJ1-1,few
TGTGCCAGCAGTCCTCTGATCAGGTCTGAGACCCAGTACTTC,CASSPLIRSETQYF,.,14,TRBV27,TRBJ2-5,.
TGCAGTGCTAGAGGTCGCGGGGGGGCCGGGGAGACCCAGTACTTC,CSARGRGGAGETQYF,TRBD2,15,TRBV20-1,TRBJ2-5,few
TGTGCCAGTCGCACATGGGGTAGCCCTGAAGCTTTCTTT,CASRTWGSPEAFF,.,13,TRBV19,TRBJ1-1,.
TGCAGTGCTTCCGTCGGGGGGAGCTCCTACAATGAGCAGTTCTTC,CSASVGGSSYNEQFF,TRBD2,15,TRBV20-1,TRBJ2-1,.
TGTGCCAGCAGCTCCGCTTTAGGTGGTACGCAGTATTTT,CASSSALGGTQYF,.,13,TRBV6-2/TRBV6-3,TRBJ2-3,.
TGTGCCAGCAGTTTATGGAGCGGGGGTTACGAGCAGTACTTC,CASSLWSGGYEQYF,TRBD2,14,TRBV27,TRBJ2-7,many
TGTGCCAGCAGCGCCTGGACTGGAGATACGCAGTATTTT,CASSAWTGDTQYF,.,13,TRBV7-2,TRBJ2-3,.
TGTGCCAGCAGCTTTTGGGACCTACAAGATACGCAGTATTTT,CASSFWDLQDTQYF,.,14,TRBV11-2,TRBJ2-3,.
TGCGCCAGCAGCCTTTCAGGGGGAGGCTACGAGCAGTACTTC,CASSLSGGGYEQYF,.,14,TRBV5-1,TRBJ2-7,many
TGTGCCAGCAGTTTAAACAGGGTTACCGGGGAGCTGTTTTTT,CASSLNRVTGELFF,.,14,TRBV12-3/TRBV12-4,TRBJ2-2,.
TGCAGCGTTGCCACCGGGACACTTCACGAGCAGTACTTC,CSVATGTLHEQYF,.,13,TRBV29-1,TRBJ2-7,few
TGTGCCAGCAGGATAGGCACCGGGGAGCTGTTTTTT,CASRIGTGELFF,.,12,TRBV12-3/TRBV12-4,TRBJ2-2,many
TGTGCCAGCAGCCAACGGACAGGGTTCGGAGGCTACACCTTC,CASSQRTGFGGYTF,TRBD1,14,TRBV14,TRBJ1-2,.
TGTGCCAGCAGCTATGGGACGGAGAACACCGGGGAGCTGTTTTTT,CASSYGTENTGELFF,.,15,TRBV21-1,TRBJ2-2,.
TGCAGTGCCGAGACCCGCAGGACAGCCCCTCAAGAGACCCAGTACTTC,CSAETRRTAPQETQYF,.,16,TRBV20-1,TRBJ2-5,.
TGCGCCAGCAGCTTTGGGGGACTCTACTACGAGCAGTACTTC,CASSFGGLYYEQYF,.,14,TRBV5-1,TRBJ2-7,.
TGCGCCAGCAAGGCGGGATCGACAGATACGCAGTATTTT,CASKAGSTDTQYF,.,13,TRBV5-1,TRBJ2-3,.
TGTGCCAGCAGTTTCCTGGACAGGGATGGGGAGCAGTACTTC,CASSFLDRDGEQYF,TRBD1,14,TRBV6-5,TRBJ2-7,many
TGTGCCAGCAGCTTGGCCAAGGACAGGGGAATATCCTACGAGCAGTACTTC,CASSLAKDRGISYEQYF,TRBD1,17,TRBV5-6,TRBJ2-7,many
TGTGCCAGCAGCAGGGACGACTACGAGCAGTACTTC,CASSRDDYEQYF,.,12,TRBV11-2,TRBJ2-7,many
TGCGCCAGCAGGTCAACTAGCGGGAGTAATGAGCAGTTCTTC,CASRSTSGSNEQFF,TRBD2,14,TRBV5-1,TRBJ2-1,many
TGCGCCAGCAGCTTTGGGGAACGGGACATTGATTCACCCCTCCACTTT,CASSFGERDIDSPLHF,.,16,TRBV5-1,TRBJ1-6,.
TGTGCCAGCAGCTTTACGGCAGGATCATTATACGAGCAGTACTTC,CASSFTAGSLYEQYF,.,15,TRBV7-9,TRBJ2-7,many
TGTGCCAGCAGCTTAGCGCTACCGGGAGATACGCAGTATTTT,CASSLALPGDTQYF,.,14,TRBV7-2,TRBJ2-3,many
TGTGCCAGCAGCAAGGACCTCCGCGAGCAGTACTTC,CASSKDLREQYF,.,12,TRBV21-1,TRBJ2-7,few
TGTGCCAGCAGTTTTAGGGAGAACTACGAGCAGTACTTC,CASSFRENYEQYF,.,13,TRBV12-3/TRBV12-4,TRBJ2-7,.
TGCGCCAGCAGCTTGGCCGGGGGGCGACACACCGGGGAGCTGTTTTTT,CASSLAGGRHTGELFF,.,16,TRBV5-1,TRBJ2-2,few
TGTGCCAGCAGCTTAGATCCGGGATCGGCCTACGAGCAGTACTTC,CASSLDPGSAYEQYF,.,15,TRBV7-8,TRBJ2-7,.
TGCGCCAGCAGCCAAGATTCCAGACAGGGTGGAAACACCATATATTTT,CASSQDSRQGGNTIYF,TRBD1,16,TRBV4-3,TRBJ1-3,.
TGCAGTGCCCCAGACGATAATGACAGGGCGCACCAAGAGACCCAGTACTTC,CSAPDDNDRAHQETQYF,TRBD1,17,TRBV20-1,TRBJ2-5,.
TGTGCCAGCAGTTTAGCTAGGGGTGACACCATATATTTT,CASSLARGDTIYF,.,13,TRBV12-3/TRBV12-4,TRBJ1-3,few
TGCGCCAGCAGCCCTACGACTAGCCGCGAGCAGTACTTC,CASSPTTSREQYF,TRBD2,13,TRBV4-1,TRBJ2-7,many
TGTGCCAGCAGCCGGCGGACAGGGGAGACGGTTACGCAGTATTTT,CASSRRTGETVTQYF,TRBD1,15,TRBV7-6,TRBJ2-3,many
TGTGCCAGCACCAGGGACAGGGGCGAGCAGTACTTC,CASTRDRGEQYF,TRBD1,12,TRBV7-9,TRBJ2-7,.
TGCGCCAGCAGCCCTCCGGCTGTGAACACTGAAGCTTTCTTT,CASSPPAVNTEAFF,.,14,TRBV5-1,TRBJ1-1,.
TGCAGTGCTAGTTCTAGCGAGAGCACAGATACGCAGTATTTT,CSASSSESTDTQYF,.,14,TRBV20-1,TRBJ2-3,few
TGCAGTGCGGCGCCACCAGCGGCGTCCTACGAGCAGTACTTC,CSAAPPAASYEQYF,.,14,TRBV20-1,TRBJ2-7,.
TGTGCCAGCAGAAGAAGTGGGGGCTACGAGCAGTACTTC,CASRRSGGYEQYF,.,13,TRBV12-3/TRBV12-4,TRBJ2-7,many
TGTGCCAGCAGTTTTATTGGCGGGGGACCAGGAGGTGAGCAGTTCTTC,CASSFIGGGPGGEQFF,TRBD2,16,TRBV6-2/TRBV6-3,TRBJ2-1,many
TGCGCCAGCAGTGGATGGGGGGGAGGGAGGAGCAATCAGCCCCAGCATTTT,CASSGWGGGRSNQPQHF,.,17,TRBV10-2,TRBJ1-5,once
TGTGCCAGCAGACACGGAAGGGACAGGAATAGTGAAAAACTGTTTTTT,CASRHGRDRNSEKLFF,TRBD1,16,TRBV6-1,TRBJ1-4,few
TGTGCCAGCAGTTTCGGACCGGGGGACCCGCTGAGGAACACTGAAGCTTTCTTT,CASSFGPGDPLRNTEAFF,.,18,TRBV27,TRBJ1-1,.